This record looks at one TCR beta chain sequence and its context. This entry comes from a study of blood T cell repertoires in COVID-19. Study information: Spain, Italy and the United States supplied samples that represented acute and convalescent COVID-19. T cells, B-cell-depleted T cells, or PBMCs supplied cDNA or gDNA.

Germline CDR1 and CDR2: SGHRS and YFSETQ. The CDR3 covers 15 residues. J was trimmed by 4 bases and V by 2 bases; bases with no gene match: 6. Profiling relied on immunoSEQ multiplex PCR, and the TCRdb table lists in-frame clones only, not all of them. The sample includes fewer than 350,000 clones, around nine tenths of them seen just once. Grouping used clinical history reported by participants in a survey and questionnaire. The sequenced sample was PBMCs or T cells enriched from blood (not recorded which). The TCR sequence derives from a woman aged 40 to 50 who had recovered from COVID-19. The chain uses TRBV5-1 and TRBJ2-1; TRBD1 matches 7 bases. This CDR3 reads CASSFPGQEYNEQFF. Written as DNA, the CDR3 is TGCGCCAGCAGCTTCCCAGGACAGGAATACAATGAGCAGTTCTTC.